This T cell receptor (beta chain) originates from a study of spatial heterogeneity in lung cancer. V dropped 6 bases and J dropped 2 bases, with 14 bases sitting between them. The germline V gene encodes CDR1 SNHLY and CDR2 FYNNEI. CDR3 size: 14 residues. Sample time point: sample taken at primary tumor resection. No cells were sorted before sequencing. The whole RNA sequenced was extracted from tumor, nontumor lung or frozen PBMC. In its sample, this clonotype was seen a few times. Each CDR3 protein is one row after TCRdb ran MiXCR on the 5' RACE reads. The sample shows around 11,000 distinct CDR3 sequences, roughly a quarter of them seen only once.

The source was PBMCs, collected at surgery. The chain recombines TRBV2 with TRBJ2-7; the D is unclear. This sequence was found in a female donor with early-stage non-small cell lung cancer. In DNA, the CDR3 is TGTGCCAGCAGAGCGCTCAGTTCTACCTACGAGCAGTACTTC. This encodes CASRALSSTYEQYF.